This TCR beta chain was sequenced for a study of shared clonotypes between healthy human individuals. As for the study in general: Each donor contributed plates that comprised three CD4 naive, three CD4 memory, two CD8 naive and one CD8 memory.

This CDR3 is built from 14 residues. Germline values: CDR1 SGHNT, CDR2 YYREEE (reference sequence). V lost 0 bases, J lost 5 bases, and 12 bases lay in between. CD4+ cells underwent separation, giving CD45RA+ naive and CD45RA-negative memory subsets. An assay was performed, and its level was deep. TCRdb's table, derived via immunoSEQ multiplex PCR, lists solely in-frame clones and lacks some. The table has millions of clones, around 95% seen once. Sequences were obtained from naive CD4+ T cells sorted from blood. The sample's subset: CD45RA+ positively selected. The V gene is TRBV5-4, the J gene TRBJ2-7, with D possibly TRBD1 on 6 matching bases. This TCR came from a young man in good health. Here the CDR3 DNA reads TGTGCCAGCAGCTTGGATCAGGGGATCCACGAGCAGTACTTC. Translated: CASSLDQGIHEQYF.